This TCR beta chain was obtained from a study of cytotoxic CD8 clonotypes in ibrutinib-treated CLL. Notes on the study in general: The study found baseline clonality above age-matched healthy donors, tracking circulating CD8+ T-cell counts. Progressing and sustained-remission patients had different sampling times.

The sample holds one count of this clone. Its antigen is unknown. Germline V gene lookup returns CDR1 SGHRS and CDR2 YFSETQ. The V and J ends lost 4 bases and 0 bases respectively, with 5 bases between them. The CDR3 runs 13 residues. Data came from immunoSEQ multiplex PCR; TCRdb stores just in-frame clones and leaves some out. This sample has about 140,000 clones, with roughly 90% found just once. This chain joins TRBV5-1 and TRBJ2-1; D is possibly TRBD2 (5 bases). This specimen was PBMCs, taken after 12 months of ibrutinib treatment. This receptor was identified in a human donor with chronic lymphocytic leukemia. The CDR3 is CASSGGSYNEQFF. DNA of the CDR3: TGCGCCAGCAGCGGAGGCTCCTACAATGAGCAGTTCTTC. The complete variable domain, with remaining parts taken from reference TRBV5-1 and TRBJ2-1, reads KAGVTQTPRYLIKTRGQQVTLSCSPISGHRSVSWYQQTPGQGLQFLFEYFSETQRNKGNFPGRFSGRQFSNSRSEMNVSTLELGDSALYLCASSGGSYNEQFFGPGTRLTVL.